These 31 T cell receptor beta chains share one sample of origin, sequenced in a study of T cell changes during pregnancy in multiple sclerosis. Clones were sequenced by immunoSEQ multiplex PCR, and TCRdb holds only the in-frame ones, with some missing. This table holds tens of thousands of clones, about 90% found once. The specimen was CD4+ T cells from peripheral blood mononuclear cells, collected in the third trimester of pregnancy. The origin of the receptors is a female donor with multiple sclerosis, enrolled in a pregnancy study.

The chain has TRBV5-4 and TRBJ2-3; 7 bases align to TRBD2. The CDR3 spans 15 residues. Germline trimming cut 2 bases from V and 2 bases from J; bases unmatched to any gene: 5. Germline V gives CDR1 SGHNT, CDR2 YYREEE (reference sequence). The CDR3: CASSLSGGITDTQYF. The DNA of the CDR3 is TGTGCCAGCAGCTTATCGGGAGGAATCACAGATACGCAGTATTTT.

The rearrangement uses TRBV7-8 and TRBJ1-1, with D tentatively TRBD1 (6 bases). Deletions cut 1 base from V and 1 base from J, with 13 bases between. CDR3 length: 16 residues. The germline gives CDR1 SGHVS, CDR2 FQNEAQ. The CDR3 reads CASSLGGGVKNTEAFF. DNA for the CDR3: TGTGCCAGCAGCTTAGGGGGGGGCGTCAAGAACACTGAAGCTTTCTTT.

The V and J genes are TRBV11-1 and TRBJ2-2; 11 positions agree with TRBD2. The V segment lost 5 bases and the J segment 0 bases; nucleotides outside the gene matches: 5. CDR1 is SGHAT and CDR2 is FQDESV in the germline V gene (reference sequence). The CDR3 is made up of 17 amino acids. CDR3 in DNA: TGTGCCAGCAGCCAGGGACTAGCGGAGGCGAACACCGGGGAGCTGTTTTTT. It yields the protein CASSQGLAEANTGELFF.

This chain joins TRBV25-1 and TRBJ1-3; D is uncertain. The V end was cut by 3 bases, the J end by 4 bases, with 16 bases between. The CDR3 spans 16 residues. Germline V gene sequence: CDR1 MGHDK, CDR2 SYGVNS. The chain's CDR3 is CASSETQHRGGNTIYF. Written as DNA, the CDR3 is TGTGCCAGCAGTGAGACCCAGCACCGAGGAGGAAACACCATATATTTT.

This rearrangement joins TRBV7-6 to TRBJ2-1; 9 bases line up with TRBD2. The CDR3 is 15 amino acids. The ends lost 6 bases at V and 3 bases at J; junction bases unmatched: 6. The germline CDR1 and CDR2 sequences are SGHVS and FNYEAQ. CDR3 DNA: TGTGCCAGCAGTCGTCTAGCGGGGAGCTACAATGAGCAGTTCTTC. This sequence encodes CASSRLAGSYNEQFF.

This clone has a handful of counts. The chain carries TRBV5-1 and TRBJ2-1, with 7 bases identical to TRBD1. Germline CDR1 and CDR2: SGHRS and YFSETQ. CDR3 length equals 13 residues. Unmatched junction bases numbered 5, after V lost 4 bases and J lost 7 bases. CDR3 protein: CASSLGQPNEQFF. The CDR3 bases are TGCGCCAGCAGCCTGGGACAGCCGAATGAGCAGTTCTTC.

The chain couples TRBV25-1 to TRBJ2-3, with D possibly being TRBD2 (5 bases). The V and J ends lost 3 bases and 0 bases respectively, with 13 bases between them. Germline V gene sequence: CDR1 MGHDK, CDR2 SYGVNS. The CDR3 consists of 16 residues. The CDR3 DNA reads TGTGCCAGCAGTGATTTCAGCGGTCCTAGCACAGATACGCAGTATTTT. Protein product: CASSDFSGPSTDTQYF.

The genes are TRBV10-3 and TRBJ1-1; the match to TRBD1 covers 8 bases. Trimming cost V 6 bases and J 3 bases; bases outside gene matches: 9. Germline V gene data show CDR1 as ENHRY and CDR2 as SYGVKD. The CDR3 length is 15 residues. CDR3 DNA: TGTGCCATCAGCCCGACAGGGGATGGGTACACTGAAGCTTTCTTT. Protein: CAISPTGDGYTEAFF.

The chain uses TRBV7-2 and TRBJ2-1, with D possibly being TRBD2 (6 bases). The CDR3 contains 15 residues. V lost 5 bases, J lost 4 bases, and 15 bases lay in between. The V gene's germline CDR1 is SGHTA and CDR2 FQGNSA. This chain's CDR3 is CASSPGSVGYNEQFF. As DNA, the CDR3 is TGTGCCAGCAGCCCCGGGAGTGTAGGGTACAATGAGCAGTTCTTC.

The chain links TRBV9 to TRBJ1-2, with 11 bases identical to TRBD1. The V and J ends lost 4 bases and 4 bases, in that order; junction bases with no gene match: 3. The CDR3 has 14 residues. In germline, CDR1 is SGDLS, CDR2 YYNGEE. CDR3 in amino acids: CASSSGQGAYGYTF. CDR3 nucleotide sequence: TGTGCCAGCAGCTCAGGACAGGGGGCCTATGGCTACACCTTC.

The chain is built from TRBV6-5 and TRBJ2-7; 7 positions match TRBD1. This CDR3 contains 11 residues. Unmatched junction bases numbered 2, after V lost 6 bases and J lost 6 bases. Germline lookup yields CDR1 MNHEY and CDR2 SVGAGI. The CDR3 DNA reads as TGTGCCAGCAGGCACAGGGGCGAGCAGTACTTC. This gives the protein CASRHRGEQYF.

CDR3 residues: CASSSRRGLNQPQHF. The CDR3 coding sequence is TGTGCCAGCAGCTCCCGGCGTGGGCTAAATCAGCCCCAGCATTTT. The chain joins TRBV7-2 to TRBJ1-5; unclear D gene. CDR3 length: 15 amino acids. CDR1 SGHTA and CDR2 FQGNSA come from the germline V gene. V was shortened by 4 bases and J by 4 bases, with 14 bases between the two germline ends.

Concerning this clone itself: Other DNA sequences of this sample code for an identical CDR3. J is TRBJ2-5 and V is TRBV5-1; 12 nucleotides match TRBD2. Germline-derived CDR1 and CDR2 are SGHRS and YFSETQ. J was trimmed by 5 bases and V by 4 bases; bases with no gene match: 6. This CDR3 contains 15 residues. As DNA, the CDR3 is TGCGCCAGCAGCCGGGGTACTAGCGGGAGGGAGACCCAGTACTTC. Translated, it gives CASSRGTSGRETQYF. Together with reference TRBV5-1 and TRBJ2-5, the CDR3 gives the full variable domain: KAGVTQTPRYLIKTRGQQVTLSCSPISGHRSVSWYQQTPGQGLQFLFEYFSETQRNKGNFPGRFSGRQFSNSRSEMNVSTLELGDSALYLCASSRGTSGRETQYFGPGTRLLVL.

The chain couples TRBV21-1 to TRBJ2-3; the table assigns TRBD2, which was not confirmed against the DNA. TRBV21-1 is labeled a pseudogene. CDR3 length: 17 amino acids. CDR3 bases: TGTGCCAGCAGCAATGCGGGGCCTACGGGACGCACAGATACGCAGTATTTT. This translates into CASSNAGPTGRTDTQYF.

The J gene is TRBJ2-5, the V gene TRBV11-3; weak D call: TRBD2 (6 bases). The CDR3 has 15 amino acids. V was shortened by 5 bases and J by 5 bases, with 18 bases between the two germline ends. Germline loops: CDR1 SGHNT, CDR2 YENEEA. DNA of the CDR3: TGTGCCAGCAGCCCCCGGTCCGGGACTGGTGAGACCCAGTACTTC. The encoded protein is CASSPRSGTGETQYF. Complete variable domain (other parts from reference TRBV11-3 and TRBJ2-5): EAGVVQSPRYKIIEKKQPVAFWCNPISGHNTLYWYLQNLGQGPELLIRYENEEAVDDSQLPKDRFSAERLKGVDSTLKIQPAELGDSAVYLCASSPRSGTGETQYFGPGTRLLVL.

The rearrangement links TRBV19 to TRBJ2-2, with D tentatively TRBD2 (6 bases). Per the germline V gene, CDR1 is LNHDA and CDR2 is SQIVND (reference sequence). Trimming took off 6 bases at V and 2 bases at J, with 16 bases between the two ends. The CDR3 has 16 amino acids. CDR3 amino acids: CASRTGTATNTGELFF. Here the CDR3 DNA reads TGTGCCAGTAGGACCGGGACTGCTACAAACACCGGGGAGCTGTTTTTT.

Here the CDR3 reads CASSLASRVDSEAFF. The CDR3 bases are TGTGCCAGCAGCTTAGCAAGTCGGGTCGACTCTGAAGCTTTCTTT. The rearrangement uses TRBV7-6 and TRBJ1-1; no clear D. CDR1 is SGHVS and CDR2 is FNYEAQ in the germline V gene. V was shortened by 0 bases and J by 6 bases, with 14 bases between the two germline ends. CDR3 length equals 15 residues.

J is TRBJ1-5 and V is TRBV4-2; D gene uncertain. Germline CDR1 and CDR2: LGHNA and YNFKEQ. V was pared by 0 bases and J by 1 base, with 7 bases between. There are 15 residues in the CDR3. CDR3: CASSQDEQSNQPQHF. The DNA of the CDR3 is TGTGCCAGCAGCCAAGATGAGCAAAGCAATCAGCCCCAGCATTTT.

The CDR3 region is CASNTGRGYTGELFF. CDR3 DNA: TGTGCCAGCAACACGGGTAGGGGGTACACCGGGGAGCTGTTTTTT. The V call is TRBV6-5, the J call TRBJ2-2; tentatively, D is TRBD1 (6 bases). Trimming cost V 7 bases and J 3 bases, with 15 bases left between them. Germline V gene lookup returns CDR1 MNHEY and CDR2 SVGAGI. There are 15 residues in the CDR3.

The gene calls are TRBV28 and TRBJ1-2; 8 bases are a match to TRBD1. V gave up 6 bases and J gave up 5 bases; unmatched junction bases: 5. Germline V gene data show CDR1 as MDHEN and CDR2 as SYDVKM. The CDR3 extends over 13 amino acids. Here the CDR3 DNA reads TGTGCCAGCAGGGGGGGACAGGTATATGGCTACACCTTC. Its protein is CASRGGQVYGYTF.

The V call is TRBV6-4, the J call TRBJ1-3, with TRBD1 matching over 7 bases. CDR3 length: 13 residues. Trimming at V came to 6 bases and at J to 4 bases, leaving 3 bases not matched to a gene. Germline V CDR1 and CDR2: MRHNA, SNTAGT. The CDR3 DNA follows: TGTGCCAGCAGACAGGGGATAGGAAACACCATATATTTT. Its translation is CASRQGIGNTIYF.

The chain employs TRBV6-5 and TRBJ2-7; D is unresolved. Trimming left V 5 bases short and J 7 bases short, with 18 bases between. The CDR3 sequence is 14 residues long. Germline assignment: CDR1 MNHEY and CDR2 SVGAGI. CDR3 in DNA: TGTGCCAGCAGTATGACGGCCCTGACTGGGGAGCAGTACTTC. It encodes CASSMTALTGEQYF.

The V gene is TRBV7-2, the J gene TRBJ1-2; 11 bases are a match to TRBD1. The V gene's germline CDR1 is SGHTA and CDR2 FQGNSA. This CDR3 contains 15 residues. V was pared by 4 bases and J by 2 bases, with 3 bases of the junction left unmatched. CDR3 residues: CASSSRTGGNYGYTF. The CDR3 region has the DNA TGTGCCAGCAGCTCCCGGACAGGGGGCAACTATGGCTACACCTTC.

This clone was counted a single time. The chain has TRBV4-3 and TRBJ2-2; 8 positions match TRBD2. Germline CDR1 is LGHNA and CDR2 is YSLEER. CDR3 length: 19 residues. The V and J ends lost 0 bases and 9 bases, in that order; junction bases with no gene match: 18. The CDR3, as DNA: TGCGCCAGCAGCCAAGATTGGCTTGGTGGAGCGGGGGAGGCCCGGGAGCTGTTTTTT. Encoded protein: CASSQDWLGGAGEARELFF.

The CDR3 reads CASSSGTGATPHTGNTIYF. CDR3 in DNA: TGTGCCAGCAGCTCCGGGACAGGGGCCACCCCCCATACTGGAAACACCATATATTTT. The chain joins TRBV7-2 to TRBJ1-3, with 10 bases aligning to TRBD1. The germline CDR1 and CDR2 sequences are SGHTA and FQGNSA. The ends lost 4 bases at V and 2 bases at J; junction bases unmatched: 14. The CDR3 is 19 residues long.

The V and J genes are TRBV18 and TRBJ2-1; 9 bases line up with TRBD2. Germline CDR1 KGHSH, CDR2 LQKENI. The CDR3 covers 15 residues. J gave up 8 bases and V 5 bases, and 10 bases lay outside the gene matches. The CDR3 DNA sequence: TGTGCCAGCTCAAAGCTTAGCGGGAGTACAGATGAGCAGTTCTTC. It specifies CASSKLSGSTDEQFF.

The rearrangement links TRBV11-2 to TRBJ2-7, with 8 bases identical to TRBD1. The germline CDR1 and CDR2 sequences are SGHAT and FQNNGV. The CDR3 is made up of 14 amino acids. With V trimmed by 5 bases and J by 3 bases, 6 bases remained unmatched. This CDR3 is CASSTKTGGYEQYF. The CDR3 coding sequence is TGTGCCAGCAGCACCAAAACAGGGGGCTACGAGCAGTACTTC.

The chain combines TRBV29-1 with TRBJ2-7, with 10 positions matching TRBD1. This CDR3 contains 14 residues. V was clipped by 4 bases and J by 4 bases; unmatched bases: 7. Per germline, CDR1 SQVTM and CDR2 ANQGSEA. CDR3 region: CSVGPGQGNYEQYF. The DNA for the CDR3 is TGCAGCGTTGGACCGGGACAGGGGAATTACGAGCAGTACTTC.

The chain recombines TRBV5-4 with TRBJ2-7; TRBD2 agrees at 10 bases. Germline V gene data show CDR1 as SGHNT and CDR2 as YYREEE (reference sequence). The length of the CDR3 is 18 residues. Trimming cost V 0 bases and J 0 bases; bases outside gene matches: 9. The CDR3, as DNA: TGTGCCAGCAGCTTGGGGGCTAGCGGGAGCCTCGGCTCCTACGAGCAGTACTTC. This encodes CASSLGASGSLGSYEQYF.

This chain connects TRBV28 to TRBJ1-2; the D is unclear. Per the germline V gene, CDR1 is MDHEN and CDR2 is SYDVKM. The germline V and J ends were trimmed by 8 bases and 0 bases, with 10 bases remaining between them. There are 13 residues in the CDR3. CDR3 sequence reads: CASRLSANYGYTF. CDR3 DNA sequence: TGTGCCAGCCGCTTGTCGGCTAACTATGGCTACACCTTC.

The chain joins TRBV7-2 to TRBJ2-2; 13 nucleotides line up with TRBD2. Germline V gene lookup returns CDR1 SGHTA and CDR2 FQGNSA. J gave up 5 bases and V 5 bases, and 5 bases lay outside the gene matches. This CDR3 contains 16 residues. The CDR3 sequence is CASSPRGLAGTGELFF. CDR3 DNA sequence: TGTGCCAGCAGCCCCCGGGGACTAGCGGGGACCGGGGAGCTGTTTTTT.